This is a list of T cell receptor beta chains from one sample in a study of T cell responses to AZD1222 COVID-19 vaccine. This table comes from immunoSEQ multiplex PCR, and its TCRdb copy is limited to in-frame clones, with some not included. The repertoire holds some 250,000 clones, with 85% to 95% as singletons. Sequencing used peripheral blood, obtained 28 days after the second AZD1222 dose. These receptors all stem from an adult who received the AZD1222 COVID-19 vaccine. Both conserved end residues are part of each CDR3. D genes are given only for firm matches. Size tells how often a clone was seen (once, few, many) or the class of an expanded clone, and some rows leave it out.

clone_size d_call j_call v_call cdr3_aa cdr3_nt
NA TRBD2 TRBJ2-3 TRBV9 CASSVAVSGGSSPDTQYF TGTGCCAGCAGCGTTGCAGTGAGCGGCGGGAGTTCCCCAGATACGCAGTATTTT
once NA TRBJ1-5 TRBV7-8 CASSLEGPLNQPQHF TGTGCCAGCAGCCTAGAGGGGCCGCTCAATCAGCCCCAGCATTTT
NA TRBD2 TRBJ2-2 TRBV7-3 CASSRRGRDTGELFF TGTGCCAGCAGCCGGCGGGGGAGAGACACCGGGGAGCTGTTTTTT
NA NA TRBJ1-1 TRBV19 CASSVMGNTEAFF TGTGCCAGTAGTGTAATGGGAAACACTGAAGCTTTCTTT
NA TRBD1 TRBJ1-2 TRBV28 CASSTGDRRDGYTF TGTGCCAGCAGTACTGGGGACAGGAGGGATGGCTACACCTTC
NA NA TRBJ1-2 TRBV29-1 CSVEPFTGNGYTF TGCAGCGTTGAACCCTTCACAGGGAATGGCTACACCTTC
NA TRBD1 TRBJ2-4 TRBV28 CASSLGTGKNIQYF TGTGCCAGCAGTTTAGGGACAGGGAAAAACATTCAGTACTTC
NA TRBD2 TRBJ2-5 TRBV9 CASSVVAGSETQYF TGTGCCAGCAGCGTAGTAGCGGGGTCGGAGACCCAGTACTTC
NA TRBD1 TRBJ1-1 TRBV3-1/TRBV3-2 CASSPRDSRTEAFF TGTGCCAGCAGCCCCCGGGACAGTCGTACTGAAGCTTTCTTT
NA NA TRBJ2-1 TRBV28 CASSLLHLVGSYNEQFF TGTGCCAGCAGTTTATTGCACCTGGTAGGATCCTACAATGAGCAGTTCTTC